This TCR beta chain was retrieved from a study of blood T cell repertoires in COVID-19. Among Cohort 3 donors, those recovered had two negative PCRs, clearance, or symptom resolution. Sequenced by immunoSEQ multiplex PCR; TCRdb stores in-frame clones only, minus some. The table has 490,000 or so clones, roughly nine tenths seen once. The CDR3 sequence is 15 residues long. After removal of 4 bases from V and 0 bases from J, the junction contained 4 bases not matched to a gene. Germline CDR1 is LGHNA and CDR2 is YNFKEQ. J is TRBJ2-3 and V is TRBV4-2; 7 positions agree with TRBD1. The sequenced sample consisted of PBMCs or T cells enriched from blood (not recorded which). This TCR was recovered from a woman in her sixties who had recovered from COVID-19. CDR3 in DNA: TGTGCCAGCAGCCTAGGACAGGCGAGCACAGATACGCAGTATTTT. The encoded protein is CASSLGQASTDTQYF.